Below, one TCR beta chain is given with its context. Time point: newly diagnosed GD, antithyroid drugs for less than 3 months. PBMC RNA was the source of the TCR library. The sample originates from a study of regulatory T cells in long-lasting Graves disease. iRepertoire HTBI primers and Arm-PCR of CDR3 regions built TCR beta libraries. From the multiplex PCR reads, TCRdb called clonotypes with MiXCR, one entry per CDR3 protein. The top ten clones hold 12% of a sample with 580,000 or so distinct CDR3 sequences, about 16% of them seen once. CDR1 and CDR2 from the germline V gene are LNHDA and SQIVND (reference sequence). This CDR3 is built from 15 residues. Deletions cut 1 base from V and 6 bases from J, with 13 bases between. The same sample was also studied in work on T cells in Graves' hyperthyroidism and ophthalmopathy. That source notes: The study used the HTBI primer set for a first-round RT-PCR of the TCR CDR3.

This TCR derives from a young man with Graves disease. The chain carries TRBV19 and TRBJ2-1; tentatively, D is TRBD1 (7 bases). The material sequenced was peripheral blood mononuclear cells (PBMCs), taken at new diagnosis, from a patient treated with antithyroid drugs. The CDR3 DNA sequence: TGTGCCAGTAGTATAGCTGGCCAGGGGGGCAATGAGCAGTTCTTC. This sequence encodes CASSIAGQGGNEQFF.